Listed below are T cell receptor beta chains from one sample, sequenced in a study of regulatory T cells in long-lasting Graves disease. In TCRdb, the multiplex PCR reads were re-called with MiXCR into one record per CDR3 protein. Here the sample spans 350,000 to 550,000 distinct CDR3 sequences, about 15% being singletons. The same sample was also used in a study of T cells in Graves' hyperthyroidism and ophthalmopathy.

The sample in question was peripheral blood mononuclear cells (PBMCs), obtained at new diagnosis, from a patient treated with antithyroid drugs. These receptors were collected from a woman aged 30 to 39 with Graves disease. Both conserved end residues are part of each CDR3. D genes are given only for firm matches. The size entry is marked missing in some rows and otherwise reads once, few, many or a size class.

v_call	clone_size	d_call	j_call	cdr3_aa	cdr3_nt
TRBV20-1	.	.	TRBJ2-3	CSARRRGSTDTQYF	TGCAGTGCCCGCCGAAGGGGAAGCACAGATACGCAGTATTTT
TRBV11-2	many	.	TRBJ1-1	CASTGGPMNTEAFF	TGTGCCAGCACCGGAGGACCGATGAACACTGAAGCTTTCTTT
TRBV20-1	.	.	TRBJ1-5	CSAGGFDQPQHF	TGCAGTGCCGGGGGGTTCGATCAGCCCCAGCATTTT
TRBV19	.	TRBD1	TRBJ2-6	CASSSWTGRGTGANVLTF	TGTGCCAGTAGTTCATGGACAGGCAGAGGGACTGGGGCCAACGTCCTGACTTTC
TRBV5-8	few	TRBD1	TRBJ1-5	CASSPVPTGGGQPQHF	TGTGCCAGCAGCCCCGTTCCGACAGGGGGCGGGCAGCCCCAGCATTTT
TRBV20-1	.	.	TRBJ2-4	CSARGLPQGRALQNIQYF	TGCAGTGCTAGAGGGCTGCCCCAGGGGAGGGCCCTCCAAAACATTCAGTACTTC
TRBV12-3/TRBV12-4	.	.	TRBJ2-3	CASSLKSFNTQYF	TGTGCCAGCAGTTTAAAGTCTTTTAATACGCAGTATTTT
TRBV2	.	.	TRBJ2-7	CASSTGTGHEQYF	TGTGCCAGCAGTACCGGGACTGGGCACGAGCAGTACTTC
TRBV28	many	TRBD2	TRBJ2-5	CASSFSSRGFGGETQYF	TGTGCCAGCAGTTTTTCGTCGCGGGGGTTCGGAGGGGAGACCCAGTACTTC
TRBV27	many	.	TRBJ1-1	CASRMRFGQQNTEAFF	TGTGCCAGCAGAATGAGATTCGGGCAGCAAAACACTGAAGCTTTCTTT
TRBV3-1	many	TRBD2	TRBJ2-1	CASSRDYRNEQFF	TGTGCCAGCAGCCGGGACTACAGGAATGAGCAGTTCTTC